The clone carrying this T cell receptor beta chain was detected ten times or more. The target antigen is unknown. The V gene's germline CDR1 is SEHNR and CDR2 FQNEAQ (reference sequence). After removal of 5 bases from V and 3 bases from J, the junction contained 13 bases not matched to a gene. The CDR3 totals 18 residues. Reverse transcribed after extraction, RNA yielded cDNA as the sequencing template. Assay used: immunoSEQ multiplex PCR; TCRdb lists only in-frame clones, some missing. The sample shows under 75,000 clones, about half of them seen only once. Samples from alopecia areata patients were lesional scalp punch biopsies and peripheral blood. These data are taken from a study of CD8+ T cells in alopecia areata. Study observations and caveats: Especially in alopecia totalis/universalis, lesional scalp showed greater clonality than normal scalp did.

This chain uses TRBV7-9 with TRBJ2-2; 9 bases are a match to TRBD2. The specimen comprised CD8+ T cells sorted from blood, sampled at week 0. This clonotype was sampled from a human donor with alopecia areata. CDR3 sequence reads: CASSRMRLAEPDTGELFF. CDR3 in DNA: TGTGCCAGCAGCCGAATGAGACTAGCGGAGCCTGACACCGGGGAGCTGTTTTTT.